The 25 T cell receptor beta chains listed next were all sequenced from one sample in a study of graft-versus-host responses after intestinal transplantation. The assay was immunoSEQ multiplex PCR, and TCRdb's table has in-frame clones only and misses some. The sample records approximately 80,000 clones, around 90% being singletons. These receptors are not linked to any known antigen. This sample comprised unstimulated CD4+ T cells sorted from spleen or lymph node cells, obtained before intestinal transplant. The receptors here all came from a human donor who received an intestinal transplant.

The J gene is TRBJ2-3, the V gene TRBV4-1; TRBD2 aligns across 7 bases. This CDR3 comprises 16 residues. V was pared by 0 bases and J by 3 bases, with 6 bases of the junction left unmatched. The germline CDR1 and CDR2 sequences are MGHRA and YSYEKL. CDR3 sequence reads: CASSQDARGRTDTQYF. CDR3 DNA: TGCGCCAGCAGCCAAGACGCGCGGGGGAGGACAGATACGCAGTATTTT.

The chain has TRBV7-8 and TRBJ2-5; 8 bases align to TRBD1. CDR3 size: 15 residues. The germline gives CDR1 SGHVS, CDR2 FQNEAQ. Trimming cost V 1 base and J 4 bases; bases outside gene matches: 5. The CDR3 coding sequence is TGTGCCAGCAGCTTAGGACAGGGGTCTGGAGAGACCCAGTACTTC. Protein sequence: CASSLGQGSGETQYF.

The chain has TRBV28 and TRBJ1-1; 9 bases map to TRBD1. CDR1 is MDHEN and CDR2 is SYDVKM in the germline V gene. V was clipped by 4 bases and J by 0 bases; unmatched bases: 9. This CDR3 region has 17 residues. This CDR3 reads CASSSQGAKAMNTEAFF. CDR3 in DNA: TGTGCCAGCAGTTCACAGGGGGCTAAGGCCATGAACACTGAAGCTTTCTTT.

The J gene is TRBJ1-3, the V gene TRBV5-1; 8 bases fit TRBD1. With 5 bases clipped from V and 0 bases from J, the junction kept 7 bases outside the gene matches. The CDR3 contains 16 residues. Germline V gene lookup returns CDR1 SGHRS and CDR2 YFSETQ. CDR3 DNA: TGCGCCAGCAGTCGGACAGGGAAGAGCTCTGGAAACACCATATATTTT. Translating it yields CASSRTGKSSGNTIYF. The complete variable domain, with remaining parts taken from reference TRBV5-1 and TRBJ1-3, reads KAGVTQTPRYLIKTRGQQVTLSCSPISGHRSVSWYQQTPGQGLQFLFEYFSETQRNKGNFPGRFSGRQFSNSRSEMNVSTLELGDSALYLCASSRTGKSSGNTIYFGEGSWLTVV.

This clone was observed a few times. The chain is built from TRBV6-5 and TRBJ1-5; D possibly corresponds to TRBD1 (5 bases). The CDR3 length is 13 residues. Per the germline V gene, CDR1 is MNHEY and CDR2 is SVGAGI. Trimming removed 7 bases at V and 3 bases at J, with 10 bases between. This chain's CDR3 is CASTGGTNQPQHF. The CDR3 DNA reads TGTGCCAGCACGGGGGGGACCAATCAGCCCCAGCATTTT.

The chain joins TRBV19 to TRBJ2-4, with D maybe TRBD2 (6 bases). Trimming left V 1 base short and J 6 bases short, with 13 bases between. Germline V CDR1 and CDR2: LNHDA, SQIVND (reference sequence). The CDR3 totals 15 residues. The CDR3 DNA follows: TGTGCCAGTAGTATAGCAGCCGGGGGACGAAACATTCAGTACTTC. Its translation: CASSIAAGGRNIQYF. Full variable domain (outside the CDR3, taken from reference TRBV19 and TRBJ2-4): DGGITQSPKYLFRKEGQNVTLSCEQNLNHDAMYWYRQDPGQGLRLIYYSQIVNDFQKGDIAEGYSVSREKKESFPLTVTSAQKNPTAFYLCASSIAAGGRNIQYFGAGTRLSVL.

This chain connects TRBV11-2 to TRBJ2-3; 11 positions match TRBD2. Germline-derived CDR1 and CDR2 are SGHAT and FQNNGV. CDR3 length equals 15 residues. With 2 bases clipped from V and 4 bases from J, the junction kept 2 bases outside the gene matches. The CDR3 DNA reads as TGTGCCAGCAGCTTACTAGCGGGAGGCGCAGATACGCAGTATTTT. Protein: CASSLLAGGADTQYF.

The chain uses TRBV11-1 and TRBJ2-7, with TRBD2 as a possible D gene (6 bases). The V and J ends lost 11 bases and 6 bases respectively, with 14 bases between them. There are 11 residues in the CDR3. Looked up from germline, CDR1 is SGHAT and CDR2 is FQDESV (reference sequence). The CDR3 DNA follows: TGTGCCTCATCTATCGGGAGCGAGCAGTACTTC. Translation gives CASSIGSEQYF.

The V call is TRBV2, the J call TRBJ1-2; D may be TRBD1 (6 bases). Germline values: CDR1 SNHLY, CDR2 FYNNEI. V lost 6 bases, J lost 4 bases, and 18 bases lay in between. The CDR3 extends over 15 amino acids. CDR3 amino acids: CASRTFLRGPYGYTF. As DNA, the CDR3 is TGTGCCAGCAGGACGTTTCTCAGGGGCCCCTATGGCTACACCTTC.

V and J are TRBV21-1 and TRBJ1-5; the table calls TRBD1, which could not be checked here. TRBV21-1 is a documented pseudogene. The CDR3 spans 11 residues. CDR3 region: CASTGNQPQHF. For the CDR3, the DNA is TGTGCCAGTACAGGGAATCAGCCCCAGCATTTT.

V gene TRBV5-4 combines with J gene TRBJ1-6; D not certain. CDR1 is SGHNT and CDR2 is YYREEE in the germline V gene (reference sequence). This CDR3 has 15 residues. Between the trimmed V and J ends, which lost 0 bases and 7 bases, there was a span of 11 bases. CDR3 in DNA: TGTGCCAGCAGCTTGGATCCGGGTCTCAATTCACCCCTCCACTTT. Translation: CASSLDPGLNSPLHF.

This chain links TRBV4-1 with TRBJ1-1; D gene unclear. The CDR3 loop spans 13 amino acids. Trimming pared 3 bases from V and 11 bases from J, leaving 16 bases between. Germline CDR1 MGHRA, CDR2 YSYEKL. CDR3 sequence: CASSHQTTGKAFF. The CDR3 region has the DNA TGCGCCAGCAGCCACCAAACGACGGGGAAGGCTTTCTTT.

This clone was seen once. This chain uses TRBV18 with TRBJ1-3; D remains unclear. The CDR3 sequence is 15 residues long. CDR1 KGHSH and CDR2 LQKENI come from the germline V gene. V shed 0 bases and J shed 0 bases, with 6 bases lying between them. The CDR3 DNA reads as TGTGCCAGCTCACCACCATCACTCTCTGGAAACACCATATATTTT. Protein sequence: CASSPPSLSGNTIYF.

This clone was detected once. The chain couples TRBV2 to TRBJ2-4; a possible D gene is TRBD2 (5 bases). Germline V CDR1 and CDR2: SNHLY, FYNNEI. Trimming pared 6 bases from V and 8 bases from J, leaving 14 bases between. This CDR3 spans 13 amino acids. The CDR3 DNA is TGTGCCAGCAGATATCGACCGAGGGACATTCAGTACTTC. Translation gives CASRYRPRDIQYF.

This clone was detected only once. CDR3 bases: TGTGCCAGCAGCTTAGAGGGGAGGCGGGAGGGCCGGACCTTTTACGAGCAGTACTTC. Translated, it gives CASSLEGRREGRTFYEQYF. The chain links TRBV7-8 to TRBJ2-7, with TRBD2 matching over 9 bases. With 1 base clipped from V and 4 bases from J, the junction kept 17 bases outside the gene matches. The germline CDR1 and CDR2 sequences are SGHVS and FQNEAQ. The CDR3 sequence is 19 residues long.

The chain employs TRBV6-5 and TRBJ1-2; 9 bases match TRBD1. CDR1 is MNHEY, CDR2 SVGAGI, per germline. Unmatched junction bases numbered 3, after V lost 7 bases and J lost 0 bases. The CDR3 contains 14 residues. The CDR3 loop is CASNGQGTNYGYTF. CDR3 coding DNA: TGTGCCAGCAATGGACAGGGGACTAACTATGGCTACACCTTC.

The chain employs TRBV11-2 and TRBJ2-2; TRBD2 is a possible D gene (7 bases). The CDR3 has 15 amino acids. Per germline, CDR1 SGHAT and CDR2 FQNNGV. Trimming took off 5 bases at V and 1 base at J, with 11 bases between the two ends. The CDR3 region is CASSPGGLNTGELFF. CDR3 coding DNA: TGTGCCAGCAGCCCCGGGGGGCTGAACACCGGGGAGCTGTTTTTT. Supplemented by reference TRBV11-2 and TRBJ2-2, the full variable domain reads EAGVAQSPRYKIIEKRQSVAFWCNPISGHATLYWYQQILGQGPKLLIQFQNNGVVDDSQLPKDRFSAERLKGVDSTLKIQPAKLEDSAVYLCASSPGGLNTGELFFGEGSRLTVL.

This chain connects TRBV2 to TRBJ1-5; tentatively, D is TRBD1 (5 bases). CDR1 and CDR2 from the germline V gene are SNHLY and FYNNEI. V was shortened by 5 bases and J by 3 bases, with 8 bases between the two germline ends. CDR3 length: 13 residues. The CDR3 reads CASSTGFNQPQHF. The CDR3 bases are TGTGCCAGCAGTACAGGATTCAATCAGCCCCAGCATTTT.

V and J are TRBV5-1 and TRBJ1-6; D might be TRBD1 (6 bases). The V and J ends lost 5 bases and 0 bases respectively, with 9 bases between them. This CDR3 contains 15 residues. Germline V gene lookup returns CDR1 SGHRS and CDR2 YFSETQ. The CDR3 here is CASRPQGSYNSPLHF. The CDR3 region has the DNA TGCGCCAGCAGGCCACAGGGCTCCTATAATTCACCCCTCCACTTT. Full variable domain (rest looked up from reference TRBV5-1 and TRBJ1-6): KAGVTQTPRYLIKTRGQQVTLSCSPISGHRSVSWYQQTPGQGLQFLFEYFSETQRNKGNFPGRFSGRQFSNSRSEMNVSTLELGDSALYLCASRPQGSYNSPLHFGNGTRLTVT.

The V gene is TRBV27, the J gene TRBJ1-5, with 7 bases aligning to TRBD1. The CDR3 length is 16 residues. Trimming at V came to 3 bases and at J to 7 bases, leaving 12 bases not matched to a gene. CDR1 and CDR2 from the germline V gene are MNHEY and SMNVEV (reference sequence). The CDR3 sequence: CASSFLGAGGGQPQHF. CDR3 nucleotides: TGTGCCAGCAGTTTTTTGGGGGCAGGGGGAGGACAGCCCCAGCATTTT.

V and J are TRBV2 and TRBJ2-7; 7 bases map to TRBD1. Trimming cost V 6 bases and J 4 bases; bases outside gene matches: 6. The CDR3 runs to 13 residues. CDR1 and CDR2 (germline): SNHLY, FYNNEI. The CDR3: CASRPRDRYEQYF. In DNA, the CDR3 is TGTGCCAGCAGACCCCGGGACAGATACGAGCAGTACTTC.

The rearrangement joins TRBV13 to TRBJ1-2; 10 nucleotides align to TRBD1. Germline V CDR1 and CDR2: PRHDT, FYEKMQ (reference sequence). This CDR3 has 14 amino acids. V dropped 4 bases and J dropped 4; count of bases not matched to a gene: 3. The CDR3 reads CASSSTGGGYGYTF. CDR3 DNA: TGTGCCAGCAGCTCGACAGGGGGCGGCTATGGCTACACCTTC.

The chain joins TRBV27 to TRBJ2-7; the D gene is possibly TRBD1 (6 bases). Trimming shortened V by 5 bases and J by 3 bases, and 11 bases separated the two germline ends. Germline CDR1 is MNHEY and CDR2 is SMNVEV (reference sequence). The CDR3 is 13 amino acids. CDR3 nucleotide sequence: TGTGCCAGCAGTCCCCAGGGGTACTACGAGCAGTACTTC. Translating gives CASSPQGYYEQYF.

This clone was picked up one time. The chain combines TRBV7-9 with TRBJ1-5; 8 nucleotides agree with TRBD1. In germline, CDR1 is SEHNR, CDR2 FQNEAQ (reference sequence). CDR3 length equals 14 residues. J gave up 4 bases and V 3 bases, and 2 bases lay outside the gene matches. The CDR3, as DNA: TGTGCCAGCAGCTTCACAGGGGGTAATCAGCCCCAGCATTTT. Encoded protein: CASSFTGGNQPQHF.

The chain is built from TRBV11-2 and TRBJ2-2; weak D call: TRBD2 (6 bases). The CDR3 runs 15 residues. V shed 5 bases and J shed 0 bases, with 10 bases lying between them. Germline values: CDR1 SGHAT, CDR2 FQNNGV. This CDR3 reads CASSNAGSNTGELFF. The CDR3 nucleotides are TGTGCCAGCAGCAACGCGGGGTCGAACACCGGGGAGCTGTTTTTT.